One and the same sample provided the 22 T cell receptor beta chains below, sequenced in a study of T cell responses to AZD1222 COVID-19 vaccine. Assay: immunoSEQ multiplex PCR; the TCRdb copy retains only in-frame clones and omits some. The data contain roughly 110,000 clones, more than 75% of them singletons. The sequences come from peripheral blood, collected on day 0 of AZD1222 vaccination. These receptors were obtained from an adult in good health.

V and J are TRBV15 and TRBJ2-7; D possibly uses TRBD1 or TRBD2 (5 bases each). The CDR3 extends over 17 amino acids. The V end lost 1 base, the J end lost 2 bases, and 18 bases lay between the germline ends. CDR1 LNHNV and CDR2 YYDKDF come from the germline V gene (reference sequence). CDR3 coding DNA: TGTGCCACCAGCAGAGGGGGCCTTAGCGATCTGACCTACGAGCAGTACTTC. It codes for CATSRGGLSDLTYEQYF.

V is TRBV16 and J is TRBJ1-2, with a tentative D call TRBD1 (5 bases). Trimming took 0 bases from V and 3 from J, leaving 8 bases between them. The CDR3 has 14 amino acids. Germline CDR1 reads KGHSY; CDR2 reads FQNENV. The CDR3 is CASSQSRGDYGYTF. Here the CDR3 DNA reads TGTGCCAGCAGCCAATCTAGAGGGGACTATGGCTACACCTTC.

This chain joins TRBV6-5 and TRBJ2-3; 7 nucleotides match TRBD2. Germline CDR1 MNHEY, CDR2 SVGAGI. V was pared by 0 bases and J by 1 base, with 4 bases of the junction left unmatched. This CDR3 is built from 16 residues. The CDR3 bases are TGTGCCAGCAGTTACTCGAGCCGGGGGGGCACAGATACGCAGTATTTT. It yields the protein CASSYSSRGGTDTQYF.

J is TRBJ2-5 and V is TRBV4-2; 8 positions match TRBD2. The CDR3 extends over 16 amino acids. Germline V gives CDR1 LGHNA, CDR2 YNFKEQ. J gave up 4 bases and V 0 bases, and 7 bases lay outside the gene matches. The chain's CDR3 is CASSQDVAGTSETQYF. The DNA for the CDR3 is TGTGCCAGCAGCCAAGACGTAGCGGGGACTTCAGAGACCCAGTACTTC.

The chain joins TRBV5-1 to TRBJ2-7; the D gene is possibly TRBD2 (6 bases). Trimming took 3 bases from V and 3 from J, leaving 16 bases between them. CDR3 length: 15 residues. Germline V lookup: CDR1 SGHRS, CDR2 YFSETQ. The CDR3 spells CASSSSGTPLYEQYF. Here the CDR3 DNA reads TGCGCCAGCAGCTCTTCCGGGACTCCCCTCTACGAGCAGTACTTC.

CDR3 region: CASSLGQSNQPQHF. The CDR3 bases are TGTGCCAGCAGTTTAGGACAGAGCAATCAGCCCCAGCATTTT. This chain links TRBV2 with TRBJ1-5; the D gene is possibly TRBD1 (6 bases). Germline V gene data show CDR1 as SNHLY and CDR2 as FYNNEI. V was trimmed by 5 bases and J by 1 base, leaving 9 bases between them. The CDR3 spans 14 residues.

The chain combines TRBV4-3 with TRBJ1-1, with 7 bases matching TRBD1. Germline loops: CDR1 LGHNA, CDR2 YSLEER. The CDR3 has 15 amino acids. V gave up 2 bases and J gave up 6 bases; unmatched junction bases: 9. CDR3 coding DNA: TGCGCCAGCAGCCAACGGGGACAGTCCGACGCTGAAGCTTTCTTT. It translates to CASSQRGQSDAEAFF.

This clone was seen a few times. This chain links TRBV6-6 with TRBJ2-3, with TRBD2 matching 9 bases. This CDR3 is 15 amino acids long. Germline loops: CDR1 MNHNY, CDR2 SVGAGI (reference sequence). Trimming cost V 7 bases and J 1 base; bases outside gene matches: 6. The CDR3 DNA follows: TGTGCCAGCAAGGGTAGCGGGGGACGCACAGATACGCAGTATTTT. This encodes CASKGSGGRTDTQYF.

The chain is built from TRBV12-3 or TRBV12-4 and TRBJ1-6; no clear D gene. The CDR3 runs 13 residues. Trimming took off 3 bases at V and 8 bases at J, with 8 bases between the two ends. CDR3: CASSLTADSPLHF. The DNA of the CDR3 is TGTGCCAGCAGTTTGACGGCGGATTCACCCCTCCACTTT.

This rearrangement joins TRBV21-1 to TRBJ2-2. TRBV21-1 is listed as a pseudogene. The CDR3 sequence is 19 residues long. The CDR3: CASSKNPEGPTENTGELFF. CDR3 nucleotides: TGTGCCAGCAGCAAAAATCCCGAGGGGCCCACGGAGAACACCGGGGAGCTGTTTTTT.

The V gene is TRBV5-1, the J gene TRBJ2-1, with D hard to call. Germline V CDR1 and CDR2: SGHRS, YFSETQ. Between the trimmed V and J ends, which lost 0 bases and 4 bases, there was a span of 11 bases. The CDR3 consists of 15 residues. CDR3: CASSLDSVFYNEQFF. CDR3 bases: TGCGCCAGCAGCTTGGACAGCGTTTTTTACAATGAGCAGTTCTTC.

The chain has TRBV13 and TRBJ2-1; no definite D call. CDR3 size: 15 residues. V lost 2 bases, J lost 4 bases, and 12 bases lay in between. Germline V gene sequence: CDR1 PRHDT, CDR2 FYEKMQ (reference sequence). The CDR3 DNA sequence: TGTGCCAGCAGCTTACTCCAGTTAAAATACAATGAGCAGTTCTTC. It specifies CASSLLQLKYNEQFF.

The chain couples TRBV11-1 to TRBJ2-6; no definite D call. Germline V gene data show CDR1 as SGHAT and CDR2 as FQDESV (reference sequence). This CDR3 comprises 16 residues. V was trimmed by 1 base and J by 0 bases, leaving 7 bases between them. In nucleotides, the CDR3 is TGTGCCAGCAGCTTAGATACCGCCTCTGGGGCCAACGTCCTGACTTTC. Translated, it gives CASSLDTASGANVLTF.

This CDR3 is CATSRPGWGINQPQHF. The CDR3 DNA follows: TGTGCCACCAGCAGACCAGGTTGGGGTATCAATCAGCCCCAGCATTTT. J is TRBJ1-5 and V is TRBV15; D gene unclear. The V end lost 2 bases, the J end lost 3 bases, and 14 bases lay between the germline ends. Germline lookup yields CDR1 LNHNV and CDR2 YYDKDF (reference sequence). The CDR3 is 16 residues long.

This clone has more than one count but fewer than ten. This chain links TRBV3-1 (or the pseudogene TRBV3-2) with TRBJ1-4, with 8 bases fitting TRBD1. CDR1 LGHDT and CDR2 YNNKEL come from the germline V gene (reference sequence). The CDR3 has 17 residues. The J segment lost 2 bases and the V segment lost 4 bases, leaving 9 bases of the junction unmatched. The CDR3 bases are TGTGCCAGCAGCCCTATCCCGACAGGGGTTACTAATGAAAAACTGTTTTTT. Protein product: CASSPIPTGVTNEKLFF.

V and J are TRBV6-2 or TRBV6-3 and TRBJ1-2; unclear D gene. The CDR3 is 16 amino acids. V lost 2 bases to trimming and J lost 4 bases, with 17 bases between them. Germline V gene data show CDR1 as MNHEY and CDR2 as SVGEGT. The CDR3 nucleotides read TGTGCCAGCAGTTACGCTCGTCTGAAGGAGGTCTATGGCTACACCTTC. This translates into CASSYARLKEVYGYTF.

The V gene is TRBV5-4, the J gene TRBJ2-7, with a possible D match to TRBD1 (6 bases). V gave up 3 bases and J gave up 0 bases, with 10 bases separating them. The CDR3 contains 14 residues. Germline V lookup: CDR1 SGHNT, CDR2 YYREEE (reference sequence). This CDR3 is CASSSSQGSYEQYF. The DNA of the CDR3 is TGTGCCAGCAGCTCTTCACAGGGCTCCTACGAGCAGTACTTC.

The J gene is TRBJ1-1, the V gene TRBV4-1, with a possible D match to TRBD1 (6 bases). Germline assignment: CDR1 MGHRA and CDR2 YSYEKL. The CDR3 sequence is 14 residues long. V was pared by 1 base and J by 4 bases, with 10 bases between. The CDR3 bases are TGCGCCAGCAGCCAAGCTACAGGGATCACTGAAGCTTTCTTT. It is translated as CASSQATGITEAFF.

As DNA, the CDR3 is TGTGCCAGCAGCCCCATATTAGGGCTGAACACTGAAGCTTTCTTT. It codes for CASSPILGLNTEAFF. The chain links TRBV7-9 to TRBJ1-1; D gene unclear. This CDR3 contains 15 residues. The germline gives CDR1 SEHNR, CDR2 FQNEAQ (reference sequence). V lost 5 bases, J lost 0 bases, and 13 bases lay in between.

This sequence joins TRBV7-7 and TRBJ2-3; weak D call: TRBD1 (5 bases). The V and J ends lost 5 bases and 4 bases respectively, with 16 bases between them. CDR1 is SSHAT, CDR2 FNYEAQ, per germline (reference sequence). The CDR3 runs 15 residues. The CDR3 DNA sequence: TGTGCCAGCAGCCCCTTAGGGGTGGAGTCAGATACGCAGTATTTT. Residues: CASSPLGVESDTQYF.

The rearrangement links TRBV5-1 to TRBJ2-7, with 10 bases fitting TRBD1. V gave up 0 bases and J gave up 4 bases; unmatched junction bases: 4. The length of the CDR3 is 15 residues. Per germline, CDR1 SGHRS and CDR2 YFSETQ. The CDR3 protein is CASSLGQGAQYEQYF. CDR3 in DNA: TGCGCCAGCAGCTTGGGACAGGGGGCACAATACGAGCAGTACTTC.

The CDR3 reads CASSAHRETTEAFF. The DNA of the CDR3 is TGTGCCAGCAGTGCCCACAGGGAAACCACTGAAGCTTTCTTT. The rearrangement uses TRBV28 and TRBJ1-1; D may be TRBD1 (6 bases). Deletions cut 5 bases from V and 4 bases from J, with 14 bases between. The CDR3 has 14 amino acids. From germline, CDR1 is MDHEN and CDR2 SYDVKM.